This TCR beta chain was sequenced in a study of CD8 T cells in ankylosing spondylitis. TCRdb reprocessed the 5' RACE reads via MiXCR and lists one record per CDR3 protein. The table records a few hundred thousand distinct CDR3 sequences, 10% of them present only once. There are 13 residues in the CDR3. In germline, CDR1 is SGHAT, CDR2 FQNNGV. V lost 5 bases and J 3 bases, leaving 11 bases between the germline ends. This clonotype occurred many times. The rearrangement uses TRBV11-2 and TRBJ2-7; the D is unclear. This TCR derives from a male donor with ankylosing spondylitis or in good health (not recorded which). Sequencing was carried out using blood, either unsorted or a sorted T cell fraction (not recorded which). The CDR3 nucleotides are TGTGCCAGCAGCACGGGTTCAAACTACGAGCAGTACTTC. The encoded protein is CASSTGSNYEQYF.